These 16 T cell receptor beta chains came from one sample sequenced in a study of blood T cell repertoires in COVID-19. The data were produced by immunoSEQ multiplex PCR, yet TCRdb's version contains in-frame clones alone and is incomplete. Counted here are 300,000 or so clones, more than 70% occurring once; the ten biggest clones make up around 1.7%. Sequencing input: peripheral blood. The receptors derive from a woman in her forties or fifties with acute or convalescent COVID-19.

The CDR3 coding sequence is TGTGCCAGCAGCTTTAGACAGGGCATCCGAGAGACCCAGTACTTC. Translated: CASSFRQGIRETQYF. The chain employs TRBV7-2 and TRBJ2-5; TRBD1 matches 7 bases. This CDR3 has 15 residues. Trimming at V came to 3 bases and at J to 4 bases, leaving 8 bases not matched to a gene. Germline lookup yields CDR1 SGHTA and CDR2 FQGNSA.

The chain carries TRBV15 and TRBJ1-5; 9 nucleotides agree with TRBD1. Germline lookup yields CDR1 LNHNV and CDR2 YYDKDF (reference sequence). The ends lost 0 bases at V and 4 bases at J; junction bases unmatched: 7. This CDR3 comprises 17 residues. CDR3 sequence: CATSRDRGTGTNQPQHF. In DNA form, the CDR3 reads TGTGCCACCAGCAGAGATAGGGGGACAGGGACGAATCAGCCCCAGCATTTT.

The chain links TRBV7-6 to TRBJ1-1; TRBD1 matches at 7 bases. J gave up 4 bases and V 1 base, and 9 bases lay outside the gene matches. CDR3 length equals 16 residues. The germline V gene encodes CDR1 SGHVS and CDR2 FNYEAQ. The CDR3 is CASSLDLTGSGTEAFF. The CDR3 DNA reads TGTGCCAGCAGCTTAGATTTGACAGGGTCGGGCACTGAAGCTTTCTTT.

This chain joins TRBV11-1 and TRBJ2-3, with D possibly being TRBD1 (6 bases). From germline, CDR1 is SGHAT and CDR2 FQDESV (reference sequence). V was clipped by 3 bases and J by 0 bases, with 10 bases between them. The CDR3 contains 15 residues. The CDR3 protein is CASSLGAMSTDTQYF. In DNA, the CDR3 is TGTGCCAGCAGCTTGGGGGCAATGAGCACAGATACGCAGTATTTT.

The rearrangement joins TRBV24-1 to TRBJ2-5, with 7 bases aligning to TRBD1. This CDR3 has 15 amino acids. J was trimmed by 3 bases and V by 4 bases; bases with no gene match: 7. From germline, CDR1 is KGHDR and CDR2 SFDVKD. CDR3 nucleotides: TGTGCCACCAGTGACTCTTACGACAGGGAAGAGACCCAGTACTTC. This gives the protein CATSDSYDREETQYF.

This sequence joins TRBV11-3 and TRBJ1-1, with a tentative D call TRBD1 (5 bases). V shed 5 bases and J shed 7 bases, with 17 bases lying between them. CDR1 SGHNT and CDR2 YENEEA come from the germline V gene. The CDR3 runs to 14 residues. The CDR3 region is CASSPGRESLEAFF. The DNA of the CDR3 is TGTGCCAGCAGCCCGGGACGGGAGAGCCTTGAAGCTTTCTTT.

The chain uses TRBV9 and TRBJ1-2; TRBD1 agrees at 7 bases. CDR1 is SGDLS and CDR2 is YYNGEE in the germline V gene. CDR3 length: 15 amino acids. The V and J ends lost 0 bases and 2 bases, in that order; junction bases with no gene match: 4. The CDR3 sequence: CASSVGGQINYGYTF. The CDR3 bases are TGTGCCAGCAGCGTAGGGGGACAGATAAACTATGGCTACACCTTC.

Written as DNA, the CDR3 is TGTGCCAGCAGCCAGGGACTAGCGGATTGGGGGGCCAACGTCCTGACTTTC. Amino acids: CASSQGLADWGANVLTF. The V gene is TRBV3-1 (or the pseudogene TRBV3-2), the J gene TRBJ2-6, with 11 bases aligning to TRBD2. The J segment lost 4 bases and the V segment lost 3 bases, leaving 5 bases of the junction unmatched. The CDR3 is made up of 17 amino acids. Germline CDR1 reads LGHDT; CDR2 reads YNNKEL (reference sequence).

This sequence joins TRBV7-8 and TRBJ1-6, with D unresolved. Germline lookup yields CDR1 SGHVS and CDR2 FQNEAQ. There are 15 residues in the CDR3. V dropped 5 bases and J dropped 8 bases, with 16 bases sitting between them. The DNA of the CDR3 is TGTGCCAGCAGCCGAGGATCCTATCTCCATTCACCCCTCCACTTT. Its translation is CASSRGSYLHSPLHF.

V and J are TRBV7-9 and TRBJ2-7; D not resolved. Germline CDR1 and CDR2: SEHNR and FQNEAQ (reference sequence). This CDR3 has 14 residues. The V gene lost 5 bases and the J gene lost 0 bases, with 11 bases spanning the gap. CDR3 protein: CASSQPPSSYEQYF. The CDR3 nucleotides are TGTGCCAGCAGCCAGCCACCTAGCTCCTACGAGCAGTACTTC.

This chain joins TRBV7-9 and TRBJ2-1, with 16 bases that match TRBD2. Trimming cost V 4 bases and J 4 bases; bases outside gene matches: 10. Germline V gene lookup returns CDR1 SEHNR and CDR2 FQNEAQ (reference sequence). This CDR3 spans 19 amino acids. The CDR3 DNA sequence: TGTGCCAGCAGCTCGACAGGGGGACTAGCGGGAGGGCCTTACAATGAGCAGTTCTTC. This codes for CASSSTGGLAGGPYNEQFF.

The chain couples TRBV6-5 to TRBJ1-5, with TRBD1 identical over 8 bases. Trimming cost V 6 bases and J 1 base; bases outside gene matches: 5. The CDR3 contains 15 residues. Looked up from germline, CDR1 is MNHEY and CDR2 is SVGAGI. CDR3 DNA: TGTGCCAGCAGCCCGGACAGGGTGAGCAATCAGCCCCAGCATTTT. Translated, it gives CASSPDRVSNQPQHF.

This clone has a single count. The CDR3 region is CASPIDRGGQPQHF. CDR3 bases: TGCGCCAGCCCCATCGACAGGGGTGGTCAGCCCCAGCATTTT. The gene calls are TRBV10-1 and TRBJ1-5; 8 bases fit TRBD1. The CDR3 consists of 14 residues. After removal of 8 bases from V and 6 bases from J, the junction contained 9 bases not matched to a gene. Germline V gene sequence: CDR1 WNHNN, CDR2 SYGVQD (reference sequence).

This chain uses TRBV7-2 with TRBJ2-4; D may be TRBD2 (5 bases). The germline gives CDR1 SGHTA, CDR2 FQGNSA. V lost 1 base, J lost 14 bases, and 18 bases lay in between. The length of the CDR3 is 14 residues. The CDR3 region is CASSLVESSPRKYF. CDR3 DNA sequence: TGTGCCAGCAGCTTAGTGGAGTCTAGCCCCAGAAAGTACTTC.

The chain recombines TRBV27 with TRBJ2-3, with a possible D match to TRBD2 (6 bases). CDR3 length: 15 residues. Trimming took 4 bases from V and 2 from J, leaving 13 bases between them. Germline V gene data show CDR1 as MNHEY and CDR2 as SMNVEV (reference sequence). The CDR3 protein is CASSSSSVLTDTQYF. The DNA of the CDR3 is TGTGCCAGCAGTTCCTCTAGCGTTCTCACAGATACGCAGTATTTT.

In its sample, this clone was seen once. The chain carries TRBV7-9 and TRBJ2-1, with TRBD1 identical over 8 bases. The CDR3 sequence is 13 residues long. Germline V gene data show CDR1 as SEHNR and CDR2 as FQNEAQ (reference sequence). The J segment lost 7 bases and the V segment lost 3 bases, leaving 2 bases of the junction unmatched. The CDR3, as DNA: TGTGCCAGCAGCTTTAGGACAGGGAATGAGCAGTTCTTC. Its translation: CASSFRTGNEQFF.